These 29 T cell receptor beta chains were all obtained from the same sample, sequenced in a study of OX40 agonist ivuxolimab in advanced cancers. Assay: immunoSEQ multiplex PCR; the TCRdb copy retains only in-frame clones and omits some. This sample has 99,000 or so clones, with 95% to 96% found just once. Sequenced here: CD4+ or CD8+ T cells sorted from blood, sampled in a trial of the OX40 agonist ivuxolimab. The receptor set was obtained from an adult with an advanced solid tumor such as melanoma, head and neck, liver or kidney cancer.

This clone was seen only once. The chain's CDR3 is CASSPGGQIYEQYF. In DNA form, the CDR3 reads TGTGCCAGCAGCCCGGGAGGACAGATATACGAGCAGTACTTC. The chain links TRBV11-3 to TRBJ2-7; D is possibly TRBD2 (7 bases). CDR3 length equals 14 residues. Trimming took off 5 bases at V and 4 bases at J, with 15 bases between the two ends. The germline V gene has CDR1 SGHNT and CDR2 YENEEA.

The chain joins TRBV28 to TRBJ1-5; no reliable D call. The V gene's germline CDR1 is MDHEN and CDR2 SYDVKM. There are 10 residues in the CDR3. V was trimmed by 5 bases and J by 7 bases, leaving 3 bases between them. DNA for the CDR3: TGTGCCAGCAGTCAACAGCCCCAGCATTTT. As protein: CASSQQPQHF.

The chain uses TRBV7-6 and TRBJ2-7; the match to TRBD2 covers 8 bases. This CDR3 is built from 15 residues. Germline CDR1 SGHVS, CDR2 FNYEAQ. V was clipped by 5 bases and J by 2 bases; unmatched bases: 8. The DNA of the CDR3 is TGTGCCAGCAGCCTCGAGGGGCGGGAGGCCTACGAGCAGTACTTC. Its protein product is CASSLEGREAYEQYF.

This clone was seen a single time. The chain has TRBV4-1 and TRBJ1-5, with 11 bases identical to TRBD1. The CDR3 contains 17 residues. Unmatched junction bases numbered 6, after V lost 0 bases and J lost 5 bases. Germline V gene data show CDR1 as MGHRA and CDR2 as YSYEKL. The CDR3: CASSQEKDRGLYQPQHF. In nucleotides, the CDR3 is TGCGCCAGCAGCCAAGAGAAGGACAGGGGGCTATATCAGCCCCAGCATTTT.

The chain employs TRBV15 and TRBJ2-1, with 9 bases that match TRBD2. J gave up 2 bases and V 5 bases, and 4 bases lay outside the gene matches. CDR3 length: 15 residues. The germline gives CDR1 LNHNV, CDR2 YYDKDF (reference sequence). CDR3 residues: CATSVAGAAYNEQFF. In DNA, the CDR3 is TGTGCCACCAGCGTAGCGGGAGCAGCCTACAATGAGCAGTTCTTC.

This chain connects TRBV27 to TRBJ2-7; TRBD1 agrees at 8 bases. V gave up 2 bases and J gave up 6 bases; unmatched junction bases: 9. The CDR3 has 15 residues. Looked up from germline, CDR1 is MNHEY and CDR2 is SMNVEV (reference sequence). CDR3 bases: TGTGCCAGCAGTTTAATTCCAGGGGGCGTTCCCGAGCAGTACTTC. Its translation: CASSLIPGGVPEQYF.

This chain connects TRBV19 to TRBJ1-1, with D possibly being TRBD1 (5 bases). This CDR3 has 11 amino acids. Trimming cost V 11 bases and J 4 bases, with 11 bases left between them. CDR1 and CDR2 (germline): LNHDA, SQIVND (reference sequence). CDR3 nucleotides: TGTGCCTGCGCAGGGCCCACTGAAGCTTTCTTT. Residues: CACAGPTEAFF.

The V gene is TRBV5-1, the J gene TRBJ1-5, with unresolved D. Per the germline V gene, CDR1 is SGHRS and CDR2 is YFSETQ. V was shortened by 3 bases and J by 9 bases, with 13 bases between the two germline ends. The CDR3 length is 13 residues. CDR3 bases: TGCGCCAGCAGCTCTACGCCCGGACGGCCCCAGCATTTT. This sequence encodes CASSSTPGRPQHF.

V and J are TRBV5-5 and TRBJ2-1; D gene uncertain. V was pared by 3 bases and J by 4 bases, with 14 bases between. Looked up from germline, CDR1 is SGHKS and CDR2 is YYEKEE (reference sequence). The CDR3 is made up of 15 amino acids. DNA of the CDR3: TGTGCCAGCAGCTCGGTGGAACTTGAATACAATGAGCAGTTCTTC. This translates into CASSSVELEYNEQFF.

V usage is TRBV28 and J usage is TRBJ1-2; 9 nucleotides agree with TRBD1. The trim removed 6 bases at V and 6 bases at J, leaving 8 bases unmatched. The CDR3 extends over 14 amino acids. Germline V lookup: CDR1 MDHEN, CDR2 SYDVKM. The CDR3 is CASRRPGQGNGYTF. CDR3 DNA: TGTGCCAGCAGACGGCCGGGACAGGGAAATGGCTACACCTTC.

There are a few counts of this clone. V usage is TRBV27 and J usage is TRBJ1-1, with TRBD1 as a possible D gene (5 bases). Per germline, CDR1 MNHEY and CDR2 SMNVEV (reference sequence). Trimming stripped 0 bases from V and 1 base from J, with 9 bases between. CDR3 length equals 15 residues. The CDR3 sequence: CASSLSGAPNTEAFF. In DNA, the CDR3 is TGTGCCAGCAGTTTATCCGGGGCACCGAACACTGAAGCTTTCTTT.

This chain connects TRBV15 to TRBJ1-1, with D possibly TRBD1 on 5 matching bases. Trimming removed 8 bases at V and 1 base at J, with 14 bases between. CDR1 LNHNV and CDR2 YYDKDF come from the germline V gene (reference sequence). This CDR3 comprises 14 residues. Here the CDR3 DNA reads TGTGCCACCGGCGTGGGGACGACGAACACTGAAGCTTTCTTT. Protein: CATGVGTTNTEAFF.

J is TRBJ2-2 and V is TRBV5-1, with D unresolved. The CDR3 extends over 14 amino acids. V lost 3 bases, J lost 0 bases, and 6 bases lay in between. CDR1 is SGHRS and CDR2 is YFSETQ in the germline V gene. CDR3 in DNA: TGCGCCAGCAGCTCCCTGCCGAACACCGGGGAGCTGTTTTTT. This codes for CASSSLPNTGELFF.

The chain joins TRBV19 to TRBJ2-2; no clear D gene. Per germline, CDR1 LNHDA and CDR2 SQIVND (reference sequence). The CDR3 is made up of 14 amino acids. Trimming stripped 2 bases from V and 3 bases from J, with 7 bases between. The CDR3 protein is CASSIYSYTGELFF. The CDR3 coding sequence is TGTGCCAGTAGTATATACAGTTACACCGGGGAGCTGTTTTTT.

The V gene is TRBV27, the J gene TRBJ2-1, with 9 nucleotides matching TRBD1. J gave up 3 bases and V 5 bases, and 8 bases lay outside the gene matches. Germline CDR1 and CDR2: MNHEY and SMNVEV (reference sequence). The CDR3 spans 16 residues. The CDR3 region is CASSARRQGDYNEQFF. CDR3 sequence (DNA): TGTGCCAGCAGTGCCCGACGACAGGGGGACTACAATGAGCAGTTCTTC.

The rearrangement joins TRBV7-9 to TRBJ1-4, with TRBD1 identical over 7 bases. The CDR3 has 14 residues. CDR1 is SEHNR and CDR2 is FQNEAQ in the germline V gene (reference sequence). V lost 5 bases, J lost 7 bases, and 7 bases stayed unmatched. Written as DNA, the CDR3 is TGTGCCAGCAGCAGACAGGGAACCGCTGAAAAACTGTTTTTT. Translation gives CASSRQGTAEKLFF. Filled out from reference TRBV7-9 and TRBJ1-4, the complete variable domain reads DTGVSQNPRHKITKRGQNVTFRCDPISEHNRLYWYRQTLGQGPEFLTYFQNEAQLEKSRLLSDRFSAERPKGSFSTLEIQRTEQGDSAMYLCASSRQGTAEKLFFGSGTQLSVL.

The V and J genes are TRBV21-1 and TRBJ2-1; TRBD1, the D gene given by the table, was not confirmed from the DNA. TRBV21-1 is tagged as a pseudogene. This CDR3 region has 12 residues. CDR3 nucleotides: TGTGCCAGCGGCTCTTTCAGGGTTGAGCAGTTCTTC. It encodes CASGSFRVEQFF.

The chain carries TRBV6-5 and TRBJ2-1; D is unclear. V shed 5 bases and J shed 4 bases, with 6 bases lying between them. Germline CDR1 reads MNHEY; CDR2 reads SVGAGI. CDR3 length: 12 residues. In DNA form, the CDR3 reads TGTGCCAGCAGTACACGTTACAATGAGCAGTTCTTC. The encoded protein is CASSTRYNEQFF.

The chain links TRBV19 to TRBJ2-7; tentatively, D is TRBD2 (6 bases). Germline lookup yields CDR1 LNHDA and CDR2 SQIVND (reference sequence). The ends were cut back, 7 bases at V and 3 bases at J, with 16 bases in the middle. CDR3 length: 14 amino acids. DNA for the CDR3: TGTGCCAGTACCAATCCCGGGAGCAGCTACGAGCAGTACTTC. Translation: CASTNPGSSYEQYF.

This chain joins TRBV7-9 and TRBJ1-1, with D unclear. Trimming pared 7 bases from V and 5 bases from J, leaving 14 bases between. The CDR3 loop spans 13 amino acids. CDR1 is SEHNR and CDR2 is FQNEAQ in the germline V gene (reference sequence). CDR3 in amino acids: CASTQLLGTEAFF. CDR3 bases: TGTGCCAGCACCCAACTCTTGGGGACTGAAGCTTTCTTT. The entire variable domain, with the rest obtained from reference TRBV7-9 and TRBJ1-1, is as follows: DTGVSQNPRHKITKRGQNVTFRCDPISEHNRLYWYRQTLGQGPEFLTYFQNEAQLEKSRLLSDRFSAERPKGSFSTLEIQRTEQGDSAMYLCASTQLLGTEAFFGQGTRLTVV.

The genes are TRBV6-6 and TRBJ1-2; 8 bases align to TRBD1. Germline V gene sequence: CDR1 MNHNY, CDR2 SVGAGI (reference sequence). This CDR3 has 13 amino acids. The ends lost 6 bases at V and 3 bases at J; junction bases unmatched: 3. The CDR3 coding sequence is TGTGCCAGCAGCCAGGACAGGGACTATGGCTACACCTTC. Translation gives CASSQDRDYGYTF.

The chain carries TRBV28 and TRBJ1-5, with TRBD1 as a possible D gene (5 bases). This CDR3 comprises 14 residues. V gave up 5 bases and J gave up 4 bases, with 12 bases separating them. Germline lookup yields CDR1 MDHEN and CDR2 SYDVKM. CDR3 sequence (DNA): TGTGCCAGCAGTGAAACAGGCTTTAATCAGCCCCAGCATTTT. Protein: CASSETGFNQPQHF.

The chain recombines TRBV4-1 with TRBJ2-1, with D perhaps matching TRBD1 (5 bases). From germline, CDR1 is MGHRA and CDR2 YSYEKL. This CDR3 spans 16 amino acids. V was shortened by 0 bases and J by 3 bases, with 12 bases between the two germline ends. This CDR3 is CASSQERGPIYNEQFF. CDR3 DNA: TGCGCCAGCAGCCAAGAAAGGGGCCCAATCTACAATGAGCAGTTCTTC.

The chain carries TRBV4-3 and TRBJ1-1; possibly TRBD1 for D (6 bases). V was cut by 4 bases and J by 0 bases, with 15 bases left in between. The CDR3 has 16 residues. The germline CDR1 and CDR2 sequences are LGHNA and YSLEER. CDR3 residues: CASSPSGAGVNTEAFF. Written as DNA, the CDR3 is TGCGCCAGCAGCCCGTCGGGGGCCGGGGTGAACACTGAAGCTTTCTTT.

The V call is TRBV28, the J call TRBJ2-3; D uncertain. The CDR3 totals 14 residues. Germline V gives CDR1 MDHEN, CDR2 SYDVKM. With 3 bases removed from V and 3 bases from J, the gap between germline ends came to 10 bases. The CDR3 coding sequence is TGTGCCAGCAGTTTTCCCGTTTTGACAGATACGCAGTATTTT. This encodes CASSFPVLTDTQYF.

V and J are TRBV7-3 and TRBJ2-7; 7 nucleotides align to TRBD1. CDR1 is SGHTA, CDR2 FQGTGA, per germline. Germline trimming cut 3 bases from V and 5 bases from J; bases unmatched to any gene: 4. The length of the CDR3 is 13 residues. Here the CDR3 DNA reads TGTGCCAGCAGCTTCCTGACAGGGCACGAGCAGTACTTC. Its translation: CASSFLTGHEQYF. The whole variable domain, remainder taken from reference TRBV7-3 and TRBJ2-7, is GAGVSQTPSNKVTEKGKYVELRCDPISGHTALYWYRQSLGQGPEFLIYFQGTGAADDSGLPNDRFFAVRPEGSVSTLKIQRTERGDSAVYLCASSFLTGHEQYFGPGTRLTVT.

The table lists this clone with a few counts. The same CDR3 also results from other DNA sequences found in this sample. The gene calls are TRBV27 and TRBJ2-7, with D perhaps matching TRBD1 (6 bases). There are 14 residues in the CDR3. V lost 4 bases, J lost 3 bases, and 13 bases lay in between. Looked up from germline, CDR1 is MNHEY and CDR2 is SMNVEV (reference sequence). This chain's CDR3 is CASSSPGTSYEQYF. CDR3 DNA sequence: TGTGCCAGCAGTTCCCCCGGGACAAGCTACGAGCAGTACTTC.

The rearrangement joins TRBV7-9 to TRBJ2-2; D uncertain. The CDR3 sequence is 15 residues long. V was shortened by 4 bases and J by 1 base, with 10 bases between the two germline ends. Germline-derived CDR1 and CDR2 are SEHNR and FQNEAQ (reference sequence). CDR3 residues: CASSSGPQNTGELFF. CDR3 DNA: TGTGCCAGCAGCTCCGGACCGCAGAACACCGGGGAGCTGTTTTTT.

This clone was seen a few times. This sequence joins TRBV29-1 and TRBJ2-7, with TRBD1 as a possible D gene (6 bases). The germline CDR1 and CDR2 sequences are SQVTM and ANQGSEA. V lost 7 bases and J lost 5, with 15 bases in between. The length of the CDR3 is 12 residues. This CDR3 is CSAVTGSNEQYF. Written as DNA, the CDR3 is TGCAGCGCCGTTACAGGGTCAAACGAGCAGTACTTC.